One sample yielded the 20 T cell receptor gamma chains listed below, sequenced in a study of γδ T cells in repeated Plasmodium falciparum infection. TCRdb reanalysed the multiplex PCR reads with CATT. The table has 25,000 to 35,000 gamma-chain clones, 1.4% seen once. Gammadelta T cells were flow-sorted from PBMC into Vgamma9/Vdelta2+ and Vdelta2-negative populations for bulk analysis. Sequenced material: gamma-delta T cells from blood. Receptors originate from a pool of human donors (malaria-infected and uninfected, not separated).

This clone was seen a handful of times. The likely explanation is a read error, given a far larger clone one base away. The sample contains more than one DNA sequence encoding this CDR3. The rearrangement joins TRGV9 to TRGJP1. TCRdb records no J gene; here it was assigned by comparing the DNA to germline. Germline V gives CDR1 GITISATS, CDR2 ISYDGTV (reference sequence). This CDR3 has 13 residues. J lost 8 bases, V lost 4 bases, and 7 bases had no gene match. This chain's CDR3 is CALWDSTGWFKIF. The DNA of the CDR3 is TGTGCCTTGTGGGATTCAACCGGTTGGTTCAAGATATTT.

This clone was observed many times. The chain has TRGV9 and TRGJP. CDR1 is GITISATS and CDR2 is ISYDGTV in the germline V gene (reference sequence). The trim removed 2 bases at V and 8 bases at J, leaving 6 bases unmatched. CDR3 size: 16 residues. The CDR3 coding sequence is TGTGCCTTGTGGGAGGCGTTAAAGTTGGGCAAAAAAATCAAGGTATTT. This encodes CALWEALKLGKKIKVF.

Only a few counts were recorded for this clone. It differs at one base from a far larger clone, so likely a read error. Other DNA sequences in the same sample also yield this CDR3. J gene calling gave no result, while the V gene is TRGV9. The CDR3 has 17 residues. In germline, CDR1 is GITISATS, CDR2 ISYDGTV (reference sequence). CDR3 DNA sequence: TGTGCCTTGTGGGAGGTGGTAATGGAGTTGGGCAAAAAAATCAAAGTATTT. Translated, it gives CALWEVVMELGKKIKVF.

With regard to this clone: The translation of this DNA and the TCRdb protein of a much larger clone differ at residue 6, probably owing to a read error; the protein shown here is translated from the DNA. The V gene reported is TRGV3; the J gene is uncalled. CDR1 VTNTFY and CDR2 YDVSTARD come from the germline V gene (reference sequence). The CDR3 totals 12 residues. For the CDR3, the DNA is TGTGCCACCTGGGACGGGCCTAATCGTAGTCTCTTT. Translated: CATWDGPNRSLF.

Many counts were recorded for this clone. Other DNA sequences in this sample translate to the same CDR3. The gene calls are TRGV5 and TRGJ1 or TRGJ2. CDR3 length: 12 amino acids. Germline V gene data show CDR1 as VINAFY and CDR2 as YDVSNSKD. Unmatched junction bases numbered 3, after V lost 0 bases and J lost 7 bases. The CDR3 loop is CATWDRPYKKLF. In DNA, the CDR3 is TGTGCCACCTGGGACAGGCCGTATAAGAAACTCTTT.

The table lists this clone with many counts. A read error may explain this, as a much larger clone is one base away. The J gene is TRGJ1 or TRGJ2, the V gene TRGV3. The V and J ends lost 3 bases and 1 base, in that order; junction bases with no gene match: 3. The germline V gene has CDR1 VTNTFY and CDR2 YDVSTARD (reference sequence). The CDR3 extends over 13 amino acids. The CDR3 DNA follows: TGTGCCACCTGGGACCAAAATTATTATAAGAAACTCTTT. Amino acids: CATWDQNYYKKLF.

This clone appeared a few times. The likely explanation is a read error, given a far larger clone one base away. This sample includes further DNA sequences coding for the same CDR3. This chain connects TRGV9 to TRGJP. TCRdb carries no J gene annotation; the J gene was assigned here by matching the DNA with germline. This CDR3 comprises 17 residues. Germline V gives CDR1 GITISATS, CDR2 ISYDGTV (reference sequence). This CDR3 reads CALWEVLVGLGKKIKVF. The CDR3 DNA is TGTGCCTTGTGGGAGGTGTTGGTAGGGTTGGGTAAAAAAATCAAGGTATTT.

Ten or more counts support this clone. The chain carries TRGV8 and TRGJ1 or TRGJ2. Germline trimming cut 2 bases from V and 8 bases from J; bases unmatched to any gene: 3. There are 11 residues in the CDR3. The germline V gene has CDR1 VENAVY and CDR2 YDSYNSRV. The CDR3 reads CATWDTNKKLF. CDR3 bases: TGTGCCACCTGGGATACAAATAAGAAACTCTTT.

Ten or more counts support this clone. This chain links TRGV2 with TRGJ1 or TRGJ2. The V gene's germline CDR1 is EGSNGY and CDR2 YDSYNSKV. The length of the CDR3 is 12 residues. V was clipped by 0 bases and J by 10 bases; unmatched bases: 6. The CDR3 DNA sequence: TGTGCCACCTGGGACGGGTTTAGGAAGAAACTCTTT. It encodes CATWDGFRKKLF.

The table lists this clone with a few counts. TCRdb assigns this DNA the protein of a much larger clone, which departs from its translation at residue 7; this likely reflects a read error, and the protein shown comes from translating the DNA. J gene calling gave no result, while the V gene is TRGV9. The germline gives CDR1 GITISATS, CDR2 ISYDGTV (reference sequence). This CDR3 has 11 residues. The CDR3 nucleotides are TGTGCCTTGTGGGAGGTGTCCCCTTTGCTCTTT. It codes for CALWEVSPLLF.

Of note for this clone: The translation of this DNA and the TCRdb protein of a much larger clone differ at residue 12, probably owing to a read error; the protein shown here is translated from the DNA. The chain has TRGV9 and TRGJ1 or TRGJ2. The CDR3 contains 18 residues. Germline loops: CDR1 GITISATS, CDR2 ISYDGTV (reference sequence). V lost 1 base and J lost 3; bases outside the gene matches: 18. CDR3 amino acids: CALWEVSQGLSTYYKKLF. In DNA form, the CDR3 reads TGTGCCTTGTGGGAGGTATCCCAAGGGCTATCGACTTATTATAAGAAACTCTTT.

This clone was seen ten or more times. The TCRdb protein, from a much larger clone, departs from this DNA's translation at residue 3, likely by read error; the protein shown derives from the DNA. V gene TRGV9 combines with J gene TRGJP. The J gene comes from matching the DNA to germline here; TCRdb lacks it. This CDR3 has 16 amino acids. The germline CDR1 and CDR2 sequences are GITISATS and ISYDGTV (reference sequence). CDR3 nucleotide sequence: TGTGCCTCGTGGGAGGACCAAGAGTTGGGCAAAAAAATCAAGGTATTT. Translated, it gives CASWEDQELGKKIKVF.

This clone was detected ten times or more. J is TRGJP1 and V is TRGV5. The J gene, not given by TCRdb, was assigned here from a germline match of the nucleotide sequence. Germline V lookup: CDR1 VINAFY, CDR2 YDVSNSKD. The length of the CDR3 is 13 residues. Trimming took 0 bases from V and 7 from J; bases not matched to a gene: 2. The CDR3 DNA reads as TGTGCCACCTGGGACAGGGATGGTTGGTTCAAGATATTT. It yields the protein CATWDRDGWFKIF.

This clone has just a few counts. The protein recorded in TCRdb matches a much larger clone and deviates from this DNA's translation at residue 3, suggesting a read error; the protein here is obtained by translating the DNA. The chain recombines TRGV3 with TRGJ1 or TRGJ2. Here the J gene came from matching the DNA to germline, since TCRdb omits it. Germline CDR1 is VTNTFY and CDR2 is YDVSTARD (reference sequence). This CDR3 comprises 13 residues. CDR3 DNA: TGTGCCCCCTGGGACGGTTATTATTATAAGAAACTCTTT. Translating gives CAPWDGYYYKKLF.

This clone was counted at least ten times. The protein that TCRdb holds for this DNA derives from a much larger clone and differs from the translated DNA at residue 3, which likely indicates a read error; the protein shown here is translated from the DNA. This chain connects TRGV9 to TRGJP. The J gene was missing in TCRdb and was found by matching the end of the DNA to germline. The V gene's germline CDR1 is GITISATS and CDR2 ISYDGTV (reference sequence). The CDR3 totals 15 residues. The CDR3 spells CAMWESELGKKIKVF. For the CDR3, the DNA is TGTGCCATGTGGGAGTCAGAGTTGGGCAAAAAAATCAAGGTATTT.

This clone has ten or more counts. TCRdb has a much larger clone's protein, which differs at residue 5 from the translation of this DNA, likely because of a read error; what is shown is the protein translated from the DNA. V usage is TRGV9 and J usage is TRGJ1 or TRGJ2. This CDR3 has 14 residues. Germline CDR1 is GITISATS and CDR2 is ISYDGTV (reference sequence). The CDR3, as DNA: TGTGCCTTGTGGGGGGTGCACGGTTATTATAAGAAACTCTTT. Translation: CALWGVHGYYKKLF.

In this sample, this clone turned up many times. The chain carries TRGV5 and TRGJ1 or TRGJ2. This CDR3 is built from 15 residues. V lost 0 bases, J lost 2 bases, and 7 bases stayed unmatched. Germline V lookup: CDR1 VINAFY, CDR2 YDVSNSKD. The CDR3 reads CATWDRLSHYYKKLF. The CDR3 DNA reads TGTGCCACCTGGGACAGGCTCTCGCATTATTATAAGAAACTCTTT.

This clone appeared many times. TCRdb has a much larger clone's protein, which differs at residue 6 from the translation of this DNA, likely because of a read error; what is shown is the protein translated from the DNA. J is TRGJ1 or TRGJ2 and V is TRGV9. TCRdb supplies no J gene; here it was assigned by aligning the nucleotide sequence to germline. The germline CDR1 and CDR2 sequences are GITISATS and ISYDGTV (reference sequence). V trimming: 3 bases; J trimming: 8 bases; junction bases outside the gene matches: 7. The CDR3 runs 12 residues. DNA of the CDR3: TGTGCCTTGTGGGAGTACTTTAATAAGAAACTCTTT. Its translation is CALWEYFNKKLF.

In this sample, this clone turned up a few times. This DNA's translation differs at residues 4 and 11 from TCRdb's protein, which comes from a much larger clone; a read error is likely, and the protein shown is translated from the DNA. Here the CDR3 reads CATRDGPRYKRLF. The CDR3 nucleotides read TGTGCCACCCGGGACGGGCCGAGGTATAAGAGACTCTTT. V usage is TRGV2 and J usage is TRGJ1 or TRGJ2. The CDR3 has 13 amino acids. The germline V gene encodes CDR1 EGSNGY and CDR2 YDSYNSKV.

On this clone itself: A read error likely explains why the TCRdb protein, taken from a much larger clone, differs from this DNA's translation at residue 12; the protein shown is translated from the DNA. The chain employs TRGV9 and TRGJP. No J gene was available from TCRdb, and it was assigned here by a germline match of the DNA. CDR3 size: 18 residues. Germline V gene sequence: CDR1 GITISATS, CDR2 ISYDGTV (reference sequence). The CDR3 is CALWEGTKEGLDKKIKVF. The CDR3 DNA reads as TGTGCCTTGTGGGAGGGTACGAAAGAGGGGTTGGACAAAAAAATCAAGGTATTT.